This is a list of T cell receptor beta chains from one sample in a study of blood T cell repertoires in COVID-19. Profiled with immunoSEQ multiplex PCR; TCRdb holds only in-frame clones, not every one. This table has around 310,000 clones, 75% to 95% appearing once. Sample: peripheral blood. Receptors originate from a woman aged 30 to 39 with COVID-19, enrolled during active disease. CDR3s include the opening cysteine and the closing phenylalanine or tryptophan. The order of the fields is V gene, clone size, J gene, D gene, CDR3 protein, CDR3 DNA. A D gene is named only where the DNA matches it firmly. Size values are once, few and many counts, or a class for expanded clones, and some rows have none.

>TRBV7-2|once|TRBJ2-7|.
CASSLIGEQYF
TGTGCCAGCAGCTTAATCGGCGAGCAGTACTTC
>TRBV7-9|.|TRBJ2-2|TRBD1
CASSRPGQGASGELFF
TGTGCCAGCAGCCGGCCGGGACAGGGGGCTTCCGGGGAGCTGTTTTTT
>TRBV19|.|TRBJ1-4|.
CASSRTNEKLFF
TGTGCCAGTAGTCGAACAAATGAAAAACTGTTTTTT
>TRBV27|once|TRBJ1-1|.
CASSLGGDLEAFF
TGTGCCAGCAGTTTGGGGGGAGATCTTGAAGCTTTCTTT
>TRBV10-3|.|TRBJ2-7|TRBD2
CATSGGLSYEQYF
TGTGCCACTAGCGGGGGACTTTCCTACGAGCAGTACTTC
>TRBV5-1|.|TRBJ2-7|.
CASSLGAPGYEQYF
TGCGCCAGCAGCTTGGGGGCTCCAGGGTACGAGCAGTACTTC
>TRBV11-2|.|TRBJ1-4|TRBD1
CASSFFGTGGGYEKLFF
TGTGCCAGCAGCTTCTTCGGGACAGGGGGCGGCTATGAAAAACTGTTTTTT
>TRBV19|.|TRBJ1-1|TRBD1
CASEGQGAARAFF
TGTGCCAGCGAAGGACAGGGGGCCGCACGAGCTTTCTTT
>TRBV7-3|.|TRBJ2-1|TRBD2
CASSLSSGLATGEQFF
TGTGCCAGCAGCTTATCATCGGGACTAGCGACAGGGGAGCAGTTCTTC
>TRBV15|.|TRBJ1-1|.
CATSRPGQTNTEAFF
TGTGCCACCAGCAGGCCGGGACAAACGAACACTGAAGCTTTCTTT
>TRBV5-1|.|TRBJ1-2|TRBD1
CASKGRQGVWDYGYTF
TGCGCCAGCAAGGGGAGACAGGGGGTATGGGACTATGGCTACACCTTC
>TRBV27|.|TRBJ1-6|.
CASSFRGEVYNSPLHF
TGTGCCAGCAGTTTTAGAGGGGAGGTCTACAATTCACCCCTCCACTTT
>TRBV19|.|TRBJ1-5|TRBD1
CASSIFGQGDYSNQPQHF
TGTGCCAGTAGTATTTTCGGACAGGGGGATTATAGCAATCAGCCCCAGCATTTT
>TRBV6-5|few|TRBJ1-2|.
CASSLGGYGYTF
TGTGCCAGCAGTCTAGGTGGTTATGGCTACACCTTC
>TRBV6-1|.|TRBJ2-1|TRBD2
CASSDGGSGGPFDGAEQFF
TGTGCCAGCAGTGACGGGGGTTCGGGGGGGCCTTTCGATGGGGCTGAGCAGTTCTTC
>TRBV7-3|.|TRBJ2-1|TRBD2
CASSLIAGVVNEQFF
TGTGCCAGCAGCTTAATAGCGGGAGTCGTCAATGAGCAGTTCTTC
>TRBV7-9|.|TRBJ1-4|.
CASSFPFGGHEKLFF
TGTGCCAGCAGTTTCCCATTCGGGGGGCATGAAAAACTGTTTTTT
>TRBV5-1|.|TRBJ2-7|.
CASSYETAYEQYF
TGCGCCAGCAGCTACGAGACAGCCTACGAGCAGTACTTC
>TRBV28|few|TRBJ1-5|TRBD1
CASSPQVIGGDQPQHF
TGTGCCAGCAGTCCCCAAGTAATAGGGGGCGATCAGCCCCAGCATTTT
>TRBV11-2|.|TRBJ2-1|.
CASSLVTSSSYNEQFF
TGTGCCAGCAGCTTAGTAACATCCAGCTCCTACAATGAGCAGTTCTTC
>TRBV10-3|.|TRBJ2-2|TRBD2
CAISSTVAGGLRGGELFF
TGTGCCATCAGTTCAACGGTAGCGGGAGGGCTTCGTGGCGGGGAGCTGTTTTTT
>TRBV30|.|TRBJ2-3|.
CAKDQGGEDTQYF
TGTGCAAAGGATCAGGGGGGAGAGGATACGCAGTATTTT
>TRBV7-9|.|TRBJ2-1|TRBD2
CASSLGGGAYNEQFF
TGTGCCAGCAGCTTAGGCGGGGGTGCCTACAATGAGCAGTTCTTC
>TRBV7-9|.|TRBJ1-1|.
CASSPRTEAFF
TGTGCCAGCAGCCCTAGGACTGAAGCTTTCTTT
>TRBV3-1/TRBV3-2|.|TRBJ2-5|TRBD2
CASSQDWPGLAGGPGETQYF
TGTGCCAGCAGCCAAGATTGGCCTGGATTAGCGGGAGGGCCGGGTGAGACCCAGTACTTC
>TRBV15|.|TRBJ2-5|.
CATSISGQETQYF
TGTGCCACCAGCATTAGCGGCCAAGAGACCCAGTACTTC
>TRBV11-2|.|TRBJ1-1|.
CASSRFQGRWTEAFF
TGTGCCAGCAGCCGTTTCCAGGGGCGATGGACTGAAGCTTTCTTT
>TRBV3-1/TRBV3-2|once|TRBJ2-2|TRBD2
CASSQVGRRTGELFF
TGTGCCAGCAGCCAAGTCGGGAGGCGGACCGGGGAGCTGTTTTTT
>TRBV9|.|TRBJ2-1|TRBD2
CASSVGTSGYNEQFF
TGTGCCAGCAGCGTCGGGACTAGCGGTTACAATGAGCAGTTCTTC
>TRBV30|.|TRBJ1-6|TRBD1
CAWGDRNSPLHF
TGTGCCTGGGGGGACAGGAATTCACCCCTCCACTTT
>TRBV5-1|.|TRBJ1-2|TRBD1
CASSLGSHTGDGYTF
TGCGCCAGCAGCTTGGGGTCACATACAGGGGATGGCTACACCTTC
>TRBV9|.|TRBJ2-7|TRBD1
CASSTRQGLTYEQYF
TGTGCCAGCAGCACCCGACAGGGGCTGACCTACGAGCAGTACTTC
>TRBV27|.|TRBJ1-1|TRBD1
CASSLSGTGLTEAFF
TGTGCCAGCAGTTTATCTGGGACAGGGTTGACTGAAGCTTTCTTT
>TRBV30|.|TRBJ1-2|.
CAWSPDRPYNYGYTF
TGTGCCTGGAGCCCCGACAGGCCCTATAACTATGGCTACACCTTC
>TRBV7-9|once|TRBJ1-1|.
CASSPQGGEAFF
TGTGCCAGCAGCCCCCAGGGAGGTGAAGCTTTCTTT
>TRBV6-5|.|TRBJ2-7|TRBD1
CASRVTGGSYEQYF
TGTGCCAGCAGGGTAACAGGGGGATCCTACGAGCAGTACTTC
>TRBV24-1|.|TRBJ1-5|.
CATSGPYSNQPQHF
TGTGCCACCAGTGGGCCATATAGCAATCAGCCCCAGCATTTT
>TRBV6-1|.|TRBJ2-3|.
CASSEAGGATDTQYF
TGTGCCAGCAGTGAAGCGGGAGGAGCCACAGATACGCAGTATTTT
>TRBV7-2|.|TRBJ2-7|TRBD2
CASSPRHEREGLGEQYF
TGTGCCAGCAGCCCCCGACATGAGCGGGAGGGCCTAGGCGAGCAGTACTTC
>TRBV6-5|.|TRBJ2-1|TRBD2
CASSYSGLAFNEQFF
TGTGCCAGCAGTTACTCGGGACTAGCCTTCAATGAGCAGTTCTTC
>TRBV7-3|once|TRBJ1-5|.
CASSLTGGQPQHF
TGTGCCAGCAGCTTGACAGGAGGTCAGCCCCAGCATTTT
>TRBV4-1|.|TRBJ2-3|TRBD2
CASSLLAGTTDTQYF
TGCGCCAGCAGCCTGTTAGCGGGAACGACAGATACGCAGTATTTT
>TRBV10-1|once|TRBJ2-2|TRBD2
CASQRDSRTGELFF
TGCGCCAGTCAGCGGGACTCACGCACCGGGGAGCTGTTTTTT
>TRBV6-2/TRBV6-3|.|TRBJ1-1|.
CASSPWQVVNTEAFF
TGTGCCAGCAGCCCTTGGCAGGTAGTGAACACTGAAGCTTTCTTT
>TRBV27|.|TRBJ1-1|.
CASSSRSGAGAFF
TGTGCCAGCAGTTCAAGATCAGGGGCAGGAGCTTTCTTT
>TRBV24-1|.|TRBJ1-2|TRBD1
CATSDTRTGRGYTF
TGTGCCACCAGTGATACCAGGACAGGGAGAGGCTACACCTTC